This T cell receptor beta chain was found in a study of shared clonotypes between healthy human individuals (dated by TCRdb to about 2020). Looking at the study overall: The cohort included a few men and a couple of women between 18 and 49 years of age. Blood TCR repertoires of several healthy adults were deeply sequenced to estimate repertoire size and the extent of clonotype sharing between individuals. Leukapheresis yielded between about 0.85 and 10 billion PBMCs per donor. Different laboratories and diverse techniques were used to prepare libraries and sequence TCR repertoires, to increase sequencing depth and limit assay-specific biases. Per donor, three plates each were used for CD4 naive and CD4 memory, two for CD8 naive, and one for CD8 memory.

The donors were healthy, HIV-negative adults who had no recently reported acute infections or vaccinations. Every donor was a Caucasian adult living in Nashville, Tennessee, USA. CD4+ T cells were enriched by magnetic negative selection; naive cells were then positively selected on CD45RA, and the negative fraction formed the memory subset. Blood was obtained by leukapheresis, after which PBMCs were separated by Ficoll-Histopaque density gradient centrifugation and cryopreserved in liquid nitrogen vapor phase. Analytical flow cytometry was used to check the purity and quantity of every magnetically sorted T cell population. Genomic DNA was isolated from each sorted fraction and quantified by UV absorbance on a Nanodrop 2000c. Using the deep immunoSEQ assay, multiplex PCR amplified TCR CDR3 regions from genomic DNA. For each cell subset, the extracted genomic DNA was distributed evenly across all wells of several immunoSEQ 96-well plates, and each plate served as one replicate. Each replicate PCR for sorted subsets received about 210 ng genomic DNA, equal to roughly 30,000 T cell genomes. The purified libraries were quantified using a Qubit 3.0 fluorometer, sized with a Bioanalyzer 2100, and then quantified again using the KAPA Library Quantification kit. A separate single-read 150-cycle Illumina NextSeq 550 flow cell was used to sequence each immunoSEQ 96-well plate. Turning to the authors' computational methods: Because the immunoSEQ output held only junctional sequences and lacked quality scores, the filtering could not match the filtering applied to full-length reads. To assign V/J genes and CDR3, sequences were annotated using PyIR, a Python wrapper for IgBLAST v1.9, with IMGT germline references. Reads with weak V/J assignments (E-value above 1e-6), missing CDR3, stop codons, out-of-frame junctions, or ambiguous translated residues were removed. V3J clonotypes were defined by identical inferred V gene, J gene, and CDR3 amino acid sequence. Percentage overlap between repertoires was calculated by dividing the number of shared unique clonotypes by the size of the smaller repertoire. RTK rarefaction, the Chao1 estimator, and Recon v2.1 estimates of unobserved clonotypes were used to assess repertoire richness. Generation probabilities were computed with OLGA for all TCRbeta clonotypes obtained by the gDNA method from four donors. The immuneACCESS repertoire file appears here via TCRdb, limited to in-frame rearrangements. These files lack a portion of the clones; in checked studies, under half of the deficit traces to unresolved V genes, and the cause of the others is not known. V and J calls and clone size come straight from that table; D and trimming were deduced from the DNA. For this sample the table gives around 750,000 clones, of which roughly 70% were detected only once. Jointly, the top ten make up more than 1.5% of the sample.

As to this clone: The target of this receptor is not known. An end of the junction does not agree with germline; a read error may underlie this.

CDR1 and CDR2 are read off the germline V gene as MDHEN and SYDVKM. CDR3 length: 14 amino acids, cysteine to phenylalanine. Just the 42-base CDR3 DNA is kept, in frame starting at base 1. Paper-wide results and their limitations: Clonotypes shared by all four sorted-subset donors showed higher generation probabilities than non-shared clonotypes. Across several donors, approximately 5% of naive CD4, more than 3% of naive CD8, approximately 2.5% of memory CD4, and approximately 0.42% of memory CD8 clonotypes were shared. Naive subsets generally had larger estimated clonotype richness than memory subsets. The small number of donors limited the genetic and exposure-history diversity represented. Sampling was limited to blood, and TCR repertoires in tissue likely differ from TCR repertoires in blood. Based on pairwise subsampling, the degree of clonotype sharing among donors was expected to be affected by sequencing depth. Incomplete sequencing was indicated by rarefaction of sorted-subset datasets, despite the large sequencing depth.

Recombination joined TRBV28 with TRBJ2-7; matching of 6 bases hints at TRBD1 as the D gene. The sequence was obtained from a woman aged 25-40 years in good health. Sequenced: memory CD4+ T cells sorted from blood. The cell subset or site tag for this specimen amounts to: CD45RA-negative fraction. The DNA is TGTGCCGGCAGCCCTGGGGGCTGGGCCTACGAGCAGTACTTC. Its protein reads: CAGSPGGWAYEQYF.